This TCR beta chain stems from a study of cytomegalovirus exposure and HLA in healthy donors. Looked up from germline, CDR1 is SGDLS and CDR2 is YYNGEE. V was pared by 0 bases and J by 1 base, with 19 bases of the junction left unmatched. The CDR3 consists of 21 residues. It was with 60 Vbeta and 13 Jbeta primers that the PCR ran. Assay used: immunoSEQ multiplex PCR; TCRdb lists only in-frame clones, some missing. Among under 100,000 clones listed, about 70% were seen once. Sequencing input: PBMCs. This TCR was recovered from a human donor in good health. This chain joins TRBV9 and TRBJ2-3; 8 nucleotides agree with TRBD2. CDR3 sequence (DNA): TGTGCCAGCAGCGTAGCTACGGGAGGGACGGGGAAGGGGGATCGCACAGATACGCAGTATTTT. This encodes CASSVATGGTGKGDRTDTQYF.